These T cell receptor beta chains were read from a single sample in a study of CD8 T cells in ankylosing spondylitis. TCRdb reprocessed the 5' RACE reads with MiXCR, giving one entry per CDR3 protein. The sample carries 150,000 to 200,000 distinct CDR3 sequences, 11% recorded once. The sequencing input was blood, either unsorted or a sorted T cell fraction (not recorded which). All receptors derive from a male donor with ankylosing spondylitis or in good health (not recorded which). Each CDR3 is given with its conserved first and last residue. Each record gives: V gene, CDR3 length, CDR3 protein.

TRBV27 16 CASSFLSASGPETQYF
TRBV2 18 CASSLVSSGRSSYNEQFF
TRBV29-1 14 CSVTQGMNTGELFF
TRBV6-1 18 CASSPFRQGAIEGNTIYF
TRBV6-5 15 CASSWGTEGSETQYF
TRBV12-3/TRBV12-4 16 CASSPPRPESGGELFF
TRBV20-1 14 CSARTDRDNSPLHF
TRBV5-1 12 CARSPDTGELFF
TRBV20-1 17 CSARSMFGDRGNYGYTF
TRBV5-1 15 CASSLGGQGDTEAFF
TRBV5-1 15 CASSLAGTGYNEQFF
TRBV10-3 13 CAISPRGTETQYF
TRBV10-1 15 CASRPGTDPRDTQYF
TRBV7-2 14 CASSRDRFNYGYTF
TRBV7-2 15 CASSSGRGARGEQFF
TRBV5-1 13 CASSITSTGELFF
TRBV4-3 17 CASSRNWGGGRDSPLHF
TRBV6-2/TRBV6-3 13 CASNPSGGNEQFF